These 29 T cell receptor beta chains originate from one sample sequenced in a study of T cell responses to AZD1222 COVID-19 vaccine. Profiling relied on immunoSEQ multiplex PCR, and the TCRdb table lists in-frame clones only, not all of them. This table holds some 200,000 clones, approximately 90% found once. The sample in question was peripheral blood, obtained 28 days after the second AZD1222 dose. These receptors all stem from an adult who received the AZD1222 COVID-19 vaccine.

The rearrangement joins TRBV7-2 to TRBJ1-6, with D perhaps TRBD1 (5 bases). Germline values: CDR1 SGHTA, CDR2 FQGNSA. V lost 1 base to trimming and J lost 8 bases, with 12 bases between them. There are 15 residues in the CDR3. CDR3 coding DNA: TGTGCCAGCAGCTTAGGGTTGGGAGGGGATTCACCCCTCCACTTT. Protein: CASSLGLGGDSPLHF.

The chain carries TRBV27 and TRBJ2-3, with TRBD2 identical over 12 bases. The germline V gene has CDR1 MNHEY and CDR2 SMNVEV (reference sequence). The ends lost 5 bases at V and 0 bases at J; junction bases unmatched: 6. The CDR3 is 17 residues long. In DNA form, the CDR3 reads TGTGCCAGCAGTGGGCTAGCGGGAGGGAGAAGCACAGATACGCAGTATTTT. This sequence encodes CASSGLAGGRSTDTQYF.

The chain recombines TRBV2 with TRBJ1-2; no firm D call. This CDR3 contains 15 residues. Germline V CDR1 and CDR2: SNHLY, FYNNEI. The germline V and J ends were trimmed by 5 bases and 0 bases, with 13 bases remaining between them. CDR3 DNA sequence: TGTGCCAGCAGTCTACGACTAGCGTCTAACTATGGCTACACCTTC. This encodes CASSLRLASNYGYTF.

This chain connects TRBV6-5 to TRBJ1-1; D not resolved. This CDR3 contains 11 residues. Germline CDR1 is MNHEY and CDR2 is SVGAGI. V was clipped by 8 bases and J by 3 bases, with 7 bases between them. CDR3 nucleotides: TGTGCCAGCCTGTCTTACACTGAAGCTTTCTTT. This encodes CASLSYTEAFF.

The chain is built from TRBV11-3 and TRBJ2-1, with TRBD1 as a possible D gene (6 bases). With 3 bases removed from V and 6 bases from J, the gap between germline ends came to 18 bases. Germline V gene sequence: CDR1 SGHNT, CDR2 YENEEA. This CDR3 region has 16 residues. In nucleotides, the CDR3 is TGTGCCAGCAGCTTTCGTGAGGGGGTTACCCCCAATGAGCAGTTCTTC. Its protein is CASSFREGVTPNEQFF.

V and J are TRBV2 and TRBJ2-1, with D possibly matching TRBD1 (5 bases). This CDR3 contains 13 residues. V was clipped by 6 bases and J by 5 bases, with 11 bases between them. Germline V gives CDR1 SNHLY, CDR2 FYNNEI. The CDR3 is CASSLLDNNEQFF. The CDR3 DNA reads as TGTGCCAGCAGCCTACTGGACAACAATGAGCAGTTCTTC.

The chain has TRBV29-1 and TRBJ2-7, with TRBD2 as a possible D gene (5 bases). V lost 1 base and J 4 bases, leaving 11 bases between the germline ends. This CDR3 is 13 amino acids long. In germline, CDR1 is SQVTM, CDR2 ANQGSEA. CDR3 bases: TGCAGCGTTGAAGTAGCGACGAAATACGAGCAGTACTTC. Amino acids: CSVEVATKYEQYF.

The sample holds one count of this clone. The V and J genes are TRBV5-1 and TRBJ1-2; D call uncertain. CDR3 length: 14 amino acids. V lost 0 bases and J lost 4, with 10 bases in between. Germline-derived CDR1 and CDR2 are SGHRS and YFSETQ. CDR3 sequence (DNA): TGCGCCAGCAGCTTGGAGGGAGGCAGCTATGGCTACACCTTC. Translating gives CASSLEGGSYGYTF.

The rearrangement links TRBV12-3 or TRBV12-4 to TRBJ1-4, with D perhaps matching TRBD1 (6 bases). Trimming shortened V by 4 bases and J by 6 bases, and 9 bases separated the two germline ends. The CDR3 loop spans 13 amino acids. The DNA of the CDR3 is TGTGCCAGCAGTTCGGACAGTCATGAAAAACTGTTTTTT. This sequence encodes CASSSDSHEKLFF.

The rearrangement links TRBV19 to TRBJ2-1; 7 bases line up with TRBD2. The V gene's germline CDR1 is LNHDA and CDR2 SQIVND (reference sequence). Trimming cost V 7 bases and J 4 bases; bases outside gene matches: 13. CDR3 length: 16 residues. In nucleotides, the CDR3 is TGTGCCAGTACACCCCCCGGGGAGGGCCGGTACAATGAGCAGTTCTTC. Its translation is CASTPPGEGRYNEQFF.

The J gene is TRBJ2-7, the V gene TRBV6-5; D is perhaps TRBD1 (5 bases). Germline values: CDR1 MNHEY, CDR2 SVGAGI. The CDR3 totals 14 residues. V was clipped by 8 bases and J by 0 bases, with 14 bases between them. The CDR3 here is CASSREQGSYEQYF. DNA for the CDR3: TGTGCCAGCTCACGAGAGCAGGGCTCCTACGAGCAGTACTTC.

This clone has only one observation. DNA for the CDR3: TGTGCCAGCAGTTTAGATTTTGCCGGGGAAGCTTTCTTT. Its protein product is CASSLDFAGEAFF. This chain links TRBV12-3 or TRBV12-4 with TRBJ1-1, with D uncertain. The CDR3 runs 13 residues. V lost 1 base to trimming and J lost 8 bases, with 11 bases between them.

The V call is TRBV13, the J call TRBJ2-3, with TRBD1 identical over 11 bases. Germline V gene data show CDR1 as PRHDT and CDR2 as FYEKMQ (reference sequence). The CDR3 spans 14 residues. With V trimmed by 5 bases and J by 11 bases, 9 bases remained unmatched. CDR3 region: CASSLGQGADGQYF. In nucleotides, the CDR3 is TGTGCCAGCAGCCTCGGACAGGGGGCGGATGGGCAGTATTTT.

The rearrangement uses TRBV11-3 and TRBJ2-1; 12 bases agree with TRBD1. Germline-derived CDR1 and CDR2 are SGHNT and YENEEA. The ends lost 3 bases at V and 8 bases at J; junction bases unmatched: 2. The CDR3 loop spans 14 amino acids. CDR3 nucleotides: TGTGCCAGCAGCTTCGGGACAGGGGGCGATGAGCAGTTCTTC. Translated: CASSFGTGGDEQFF. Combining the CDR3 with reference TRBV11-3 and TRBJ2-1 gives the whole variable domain EAGVVQSPRYKIIEKKQPVAFWCNPISGHNTLYWYLQNLGQGPELLIRYENEEAVDDSQLPKDRFSAERLKGVDSTLKIQPAELGDSAVYLCASSFGTGGDEQFFGPGTRLTVL.

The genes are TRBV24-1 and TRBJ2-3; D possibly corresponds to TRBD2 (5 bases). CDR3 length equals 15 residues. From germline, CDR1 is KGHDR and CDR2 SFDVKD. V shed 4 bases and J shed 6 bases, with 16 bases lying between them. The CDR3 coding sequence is TGTGCCACCAGTGACCCTGGACTGCCAAGTGATACGCAGTATTTT. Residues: CATSDPGLPSDTQYF.

The CDR3 region has the DNA TGTGCCAGCAGCTGGGGACAGGGCCTCTTAGGGGGCGGCTACACCTTC. Translation: CASSWGQGLLGGGYTF. The rearrangement joins TRBV7-8 to TRBJ1-2; the match to TRBD1 covers 9 bases. Germline V lookup: CDR1 SGHVS, CDR2 FQNEAQ. This CDR3 has 16 amino acids. Trimming took 4 bases from V and 8 from J; bases not matched to a gene: 14.

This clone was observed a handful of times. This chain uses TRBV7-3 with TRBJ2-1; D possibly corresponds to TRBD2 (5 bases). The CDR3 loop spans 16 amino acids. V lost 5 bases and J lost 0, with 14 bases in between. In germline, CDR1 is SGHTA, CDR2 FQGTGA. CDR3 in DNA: TGTGCCAGCAGCCAAACTCGGGATAGCTCCTACAATGAGCAGTTCTTC. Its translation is CASSQTRDSSYNEQFF.

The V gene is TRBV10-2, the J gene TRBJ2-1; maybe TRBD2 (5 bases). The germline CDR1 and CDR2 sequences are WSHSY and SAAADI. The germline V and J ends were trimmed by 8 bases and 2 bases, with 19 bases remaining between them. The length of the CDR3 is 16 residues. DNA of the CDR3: TGCGCCAGCTACCCGCGAGGGCGAGCAACCTACAATGAGCAGTTCTTC. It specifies CASYPRGRATYNEQFF.

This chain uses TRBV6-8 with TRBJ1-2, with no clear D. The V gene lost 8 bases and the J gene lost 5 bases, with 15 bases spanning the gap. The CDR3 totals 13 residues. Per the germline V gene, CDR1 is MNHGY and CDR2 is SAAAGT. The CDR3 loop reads CASLAGRDYGYTF. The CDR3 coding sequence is TGTGCCAGCCTCGCGGGGAGGGATTATGGCTACACCTTC.

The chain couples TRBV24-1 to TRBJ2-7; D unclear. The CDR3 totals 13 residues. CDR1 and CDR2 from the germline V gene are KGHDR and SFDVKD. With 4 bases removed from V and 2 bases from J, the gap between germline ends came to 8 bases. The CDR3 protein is CATSDPLTYEQYF. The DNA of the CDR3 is TGTGCCACCAGTGACCCCTTGACCTACGAGCAGTACTTC.

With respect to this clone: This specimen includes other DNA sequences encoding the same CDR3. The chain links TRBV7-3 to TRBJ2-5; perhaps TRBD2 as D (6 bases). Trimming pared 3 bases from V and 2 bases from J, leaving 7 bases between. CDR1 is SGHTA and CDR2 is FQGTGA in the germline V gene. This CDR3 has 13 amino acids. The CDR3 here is CASSFSGQETQYF. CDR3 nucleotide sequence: TGTGCCAGCAGCTTCAGCGGGCAAGAGACCCAGTACTTC. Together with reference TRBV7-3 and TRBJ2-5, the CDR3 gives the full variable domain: GAGVSQTPSNKVTEKGKYVELRCDPISGHTALYWYRQSLGQGPEFLIYFQGTGAADDSGLPNDRFFAVRPEGSVSTLKIQRTERGDSAVYLCASSFSGQETQYFGPGTRLLVL.

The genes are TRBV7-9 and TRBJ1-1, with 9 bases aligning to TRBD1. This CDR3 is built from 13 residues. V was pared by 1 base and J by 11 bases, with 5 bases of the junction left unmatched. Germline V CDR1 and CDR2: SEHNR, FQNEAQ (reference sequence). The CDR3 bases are TGTGCCAGCAGCTTAGGGGACAGGGCTTCGGCTTTCTTT. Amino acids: CASSLGDRASAFF.

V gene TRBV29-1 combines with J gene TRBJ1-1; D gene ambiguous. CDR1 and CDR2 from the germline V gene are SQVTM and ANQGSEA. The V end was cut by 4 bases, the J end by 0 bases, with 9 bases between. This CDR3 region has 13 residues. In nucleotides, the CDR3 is TGCAGCGTTGGGGGAGGGTTGAACACTGAAGCTTTCTTT. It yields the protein CSVGGGLNTEAFF.

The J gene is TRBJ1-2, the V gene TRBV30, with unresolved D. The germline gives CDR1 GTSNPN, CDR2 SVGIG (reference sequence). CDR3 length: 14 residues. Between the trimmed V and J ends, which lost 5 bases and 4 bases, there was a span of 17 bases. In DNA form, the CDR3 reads TGTGCCTGGGCCGGCGAATTGGGGAGCTATGGCTACACCTTC. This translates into CAWAGELGSYGYTF.

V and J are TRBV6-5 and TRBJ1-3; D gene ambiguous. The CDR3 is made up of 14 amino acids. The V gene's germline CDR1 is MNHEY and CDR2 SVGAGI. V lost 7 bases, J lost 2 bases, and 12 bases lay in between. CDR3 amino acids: CASTPAVTGNTIYF. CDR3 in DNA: TGTGCCAGCACCCCGGCGGTAACTGGAAACACCATATATTTT.

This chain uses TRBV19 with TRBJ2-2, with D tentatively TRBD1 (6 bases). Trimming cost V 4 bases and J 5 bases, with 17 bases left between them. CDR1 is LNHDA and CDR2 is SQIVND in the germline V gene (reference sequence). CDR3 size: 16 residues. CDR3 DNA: TGTGCCAGTAGTAGAAATGGGGGCTCGTATACCGGGGAGCTGTTTTTT. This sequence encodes CASSRNGGSYTGELFF.

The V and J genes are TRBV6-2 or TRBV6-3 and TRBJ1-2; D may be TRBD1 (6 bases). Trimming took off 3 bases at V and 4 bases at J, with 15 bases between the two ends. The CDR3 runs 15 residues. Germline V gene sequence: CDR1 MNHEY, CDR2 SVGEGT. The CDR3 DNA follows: TGTGCCAGCAGTTATCCACAGGGTTCACTCTATGGCTACACCTTC. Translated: CASSYPQGSLYGYTF.

CDR3 bases: TGTGCCAGCAGCCTCTGGACCGATCCAAACATTCAGTACTTC. Residues: CASSLWTDPNIQYF. This chain links TRBV7-2 with TRBJ2-4; D is uncertain. The CDR3 covers 14 residues. Germline CDR1 reads SGHTA; CDR2 reads FQGNSA. Trimming took off 5 bases at V and 6 bases at J, with 14 bases between the two ends. Full variable domain (rest looked up from reference TRBV7-2 and TRBJ2-4): GAGVSQSPSNKVTEKGKDVELRCDPISGHTALYWYRQSLGQGLEFLIYFQGNSAPDKSGLPSDRFSAERTGGSVSTLTIQRTQQEDSAVYLCASSLWTDPNIQYFGAGTRLSVL.

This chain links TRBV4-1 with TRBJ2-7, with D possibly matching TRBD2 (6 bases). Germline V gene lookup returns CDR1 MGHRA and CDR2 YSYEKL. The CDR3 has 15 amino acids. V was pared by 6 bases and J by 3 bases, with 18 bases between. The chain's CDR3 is CASRPGLASVYEQYF. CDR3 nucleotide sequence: TGCGCCAGCAGACCGGGTCTAGCGTCGGTCTACGAGCAGTACTTC.